The 9 T cell receptor beta chains reported below all come from one sample, sequenced in a study of T cells in Graves' hyperthyroidism and ophthalmopathy. Template material for amplifying TCR beta CDR3 regions consisted of RNA transcripts. The study used the HTBI primer set for a first-round RT-PCR of the TCR CDR3. TCRdb called the multiplex PCR reads again in MiXCR, with one record for every CDR3 protein. Counted here are about 600,000 distinct CDR3 sequences, roughly 15% occurring once; the ten biggest clones make up about 12%. Sequencing was carried out using blood. These TCRs come from a woman aged 50 to 60 with Graves' ophthalmopathy.

About this clonotype itself: This clone may be a read error of a much larger clone one base away. V and J are TRBV7-2 and TRBJ2-7; TRBD1 might be the D (6 bases). The CDR3 runs 14 residues. CDR1 and CDR2 from the germline V gene are SGHTA and FQGNSA. V lost 7 bases and J lost 2, with 15 bases in between. This CDR3 reads CASNGDITPYEQYF. The CDR3 coding sequence is TGTGCCAGCAACGGGGACATAACCCCCTACGAGCAGTACTTC.

This clonotype was seen at least ten times. The chain links TRBV11-3 to TRBJ2-1, with D hard to call. The V end lost 3 bases, the J end lost 9 bases, and 12 bases lay between the germline ends. The germline V gene encodes CDR1 SGHNT and CDR2 YENEEA. The CDR3 loop spans 13 amino acids. The CDR3 loop reads CASSLGRSAEQFF. The CDR3 nucleotides read TGTGCCAGCAGCTTGGGTAGATCGGCTGAGCAGTTCTTC. Together with reference TRBV11-3 and TRBJ2-1, the CDR3 gives the full variable domain: EAGVVQSPRYKIIEKKQPVAFWCNPISGHNTLYWYLQNLGQGPELLIRYENEEAVDDSQLPKDRFSAERLKGVDSTLKIQPAELGDSAVYLCASSLGRSAEQFFGPGTRLTVL.

About this clonotype: A much larger clonotype is one base distant, so this may be a read error. The V call is TRBV30, the J call TRBJ2-3; unclear D gene. V lost 2 bases, J lost 6 bases, and 12 bases lay in between. The CDR3 is 13 residues long. Germline V gives CDR1 GTSNPN, CDR2 SVGIG (reference sequence). The CDR3 here is CAWSINRSDTQYF. The CDR3 DNA sequence: TGTGCCTGGAGTATCAACCGGTCCGATACGCAGTATTTT.

This clonotype was observed many times. J is TRBJ2-5 and V is TRBV11-2; D ambiguous. V lost 0 bases to trimming and J lost 4 bases, with 15 bases between them. Germline CDR1 SGHAT, CDR2 FQNNGV. The CDR3 has 16 amino acids. The DNA for the CDR3 is TGTGCCAGCAGCTTAGAATTCCAAGAGGCCAGAGAGACCCAGTACTTC. As protein: CASSLEFQEARETQYF.

This clonotype was seen more than once but under ten times. V is TRBV27 and J is TRBJ1-1, with D unresolved. The CDR3 contains 16 residues. V lost 3 bases, J lost 1 base, and 15 bases lay in between. CDR1 is MNHEY, CDR2 SMNVEV, per germline (reference sequence). The CDR3 region is CASSLVGLPGNTEAFF. CDR3 sequence (DNA): TGTGCCAGCAGTTTGGTAGGCCTCCCGGGGAACACTGAAGCTTTCTTT.

This clonotype was seen repeatedly, ten times or more. This rearrangement joins TRBV12-3 or TRBV12-4 to TRBJ2-1; D is perhaps TRBD1 or TRBD2 (5 bases each). Trimming pared 4 bases from V and 3 bases from J, leaving 13 bases between. The CDR3 runs 15 residues. The CDR3 DNA follows: TGTGCCAGCAGTTCTTGGGACCGAAACTACAATGAGCAGTTCTTC. Its protein is CASSSWDRNYNEQFF.

This clonotype was recorded a few times. The V and J genes are TRBV5-5 and TRBJ2-5; 9 nucleotides agree with TRBD2. This CDR3 has 14 residues. V was pared by 3 bases and J by 5 bases, with 5 bases of the junction left unmatched. From germline, CDR1 is SGHKS and CDR2 YYEKEE (reference sequence). The CDR3, as DNA: TGTGCCAGCAGCTCCGGACTAGCGTTCGAGACCCAGTACTTC. This codes for CASSSGLAFETQYF.

This clonotype was seen ten or more times. The chain carries TRBV6-4 and TRBJ1-5; TRBD1 agrees at 7 bases. Per germline, CDR1 MRHNA and CDR2 SNTAGT. V was pared by 5 bases and J by 2 bases, with 6 bases of the junction left unmatched. This CDR3 has 15 residues. The CDR3 loop reads CASSPQGTGNQPQHF. DNA of the CDR3: TGTGCCAGCAGTCCACAGGGGACGGGCAATCAGCCCCAGCATTTT.

This clonotype was seen at least ten times. This chain connects TRBV5-5 to TRBJ1-1; maybe TRBD1 (5 bases). V dropped 4 bases and J dropped 10 bases, with 17 bases sitting between them. Germline assignment: CDR1 SGHKS and CDR2 YYEKEE (reference sequence). This CDR3 has 13 residues. DNA of the CDR3: TGTGCCAGCAGCCTGTGGGGGGAATCGAGAGCTTTCTTT. Amino acid sequence: CASSLWGESRAFF.